This TCR beta chain stems from a study of beta chain features in type 1 diabetes. The CDR3 consists of 14 residues. V lost 4 bases and J lost 5; bases outside the gene matches: 7. Germline loops: CDR1 SGHTA, CDR2 FQGNSA. As every portion of the isolated RNA was reverse transcribed, the sequencing read expressed TCRB transcripts. TCRdb's table, derived via immunoSEQ multiplex PCR, lists solely in-frame clones and lacks some. The sample lists hundreds of thousands of clones; 15% were seen once. The study's findings and limits: A moderate, significant TCRB CDR3 shortening appeared in type 1 diabetes across four CD4+ subsets.

As regards this clone: Antigen unknown.

This rearrangement joins TRBV7-2 to TRBJ2-7; the match to TRBD1 covers 8 bases. The clonotype originates from a man between 18 and 29 years old with type 1 diabetes. Sequencing was done on a sample of naive CD4+ T cells from blood. The CDR3: CASSSRTGSHEQYF. The CDR3, as DNA: TGTGCCAGCAGCTCACGGACAGGGTCCCACGAGCAGTACTTC.